The 25 T cell receptor beta chains presented below share a single source sample, sequenced in a study of CDR3 diversity in severe acne. TCRdb itself ran the PCR reads through MiXCR, one entry per CDR3 protein. The data show around 94,000 distinct CDR3 sequences, roughly half seen once. Sequenced material: blood. The receptor source for this set is a male donor with acne.

The V call is TRBV25-1, the J call TRBJ2-5, with 11 nucleotides matching TRBD1. The ends lost 5 bases at V and 5 bases at J; junction bases unmatched: 1. The CDR3 is made up of 13 amino acids. Germline V gene data show CDR1 as MGHDK and CDR2 as SYGVNS. In DNA, the CDR3 is TGTGCCAGCAGTTGGGACAGGGGGGAGACCCAGTACTTC. This encodes CASSWDRGETQYF.

The chain combines TRBV10-3 with TRBJ1-4; the match to TRBD1 covers 12 bases. CDR1 and CDR2 from the germline V gene are ENHRY and SYGVKD. This CDR3 has 16 amino acids. Trimming removed 10 bases from V and 5 bases from J; junction bases left unmatched: 11. The CDR3 region is CASTWGQGARNEKLFF. Here the CDR3 DNA reads TGTGCCAGCACCTGGGGACAGGGGGCGCGGAATGAAAAACTGTTTTTT.

The rearrangement links TRBV7-8 to TRBJ2-7, with 12 bases aligning to TRBD2. CDR3 length equals 16 residues. CDR1 is SGHVS, CDR2 FQNEAQ, per germline. Trimming took 2 bases from V and 0 from J; bases not matched to a gene: 2. The DNA for the CDR3 is TGTGCCAGCAGCTTATTGACTAGCGGGGGCTCCTACGAGCAGTACTTC. The encoded protein is CASSLLTSGGSYEQYF.

The J gene is TRBJ2-2, the V gene TRBV2; D may be TRBD2 (6 bases). With 7 bases removed from V and 7 bases from J, the gap between germline ends came to 7 bases. The CDR3 has 11 residues. The germline CDR1 and CDR2 sequences are SNHLY and FYNNEI. CDR3 residues: CASMGGGELFF. CDR3 coding DNA: TGTGCCAGCATGGGGGGCGGGGAGCTGTTTTTT.

Many counts were recorded for this clonotype. J is TRBJ1-4 and V is TRBV20-1; no definite D call. This CDR3 region has 12 residues. From germline, CDR1 is DFQATT and CDR2 SNEGSKA (reference sequence). The germline V and J ends were trimmed by 6 bases and 0 bases, with 5 bases remaining between them. CDR3 sequence: CSAYATNEKLFF. DNA for the CDR3: TGCAGTGCCTATGCAACTAATGAAAAACTGTTTTTT.

V gene TRBV2 combines with J gene TRBJ1-1; D possibly corresponds to TRBD1 (5 bases). Trimming shortened V by 6 bases and J by 1 base, and 12 bases separated the two germline ends. The CDR3 covers 14 residues. Per the germline V gene, CDR1 is SNHLY and CDR2 is FYNNEI. The CDR3 loop reads CASSFQGANTEAFF. The CDR3, as DNA: TGTGCCAGCAGCTTCCAGGGAGCGAACACTGAAGCTTTCTTT.

With regard to this clonotype: The germline gene is not matched at one end of the junction; a read error may be the cause. The chain recombines TRBV9 with TRBJ2-1; TRBD2 is a possible D gene (6 bases). The CDR3 is 13 residues long. Germline V gene lookup returns CDR1 SGDLS and CDR2 YYNGEE. Here the CDR3 reads CASSTGTYNEQFF. Written as DNA, the CDR3 is TGTGCCAGCAGCACCGGGACTTACAACGAGCAGTTCTTC.

V and J are TRBV15 and TRBJ2-1; D gene uncertain. The germline V gene has CDR1 LNHNV and CDR2 YYDKDF (reference sequence). V gave up 3 bases and J gave up 4 bases, with 28 bases separating them. The CDR3 has 20 residues. The CDR3 nucleotides read TGTGCCACCAGCAGGGACCTAGTCGCCGAATCCCCATCGACGTACAATGAGCAGTTCTTC. Protein product: CATSRDLVAESPSTYNEQFF.

This clonotype was recorded at least ten times. V is TRBV19 and J is TRBJ1-5, with a weak D call TRBD1 (5 bases). V was trimmed by 7 bases and J by 0 bases, leaving 10 bases between them. The germline V gene encodes CDR1 LNHDA and CDR2 SQIVND (reference sequence). This CDR3 has 14 amino acids. For the CDR3, the DNA is TGTGCCAGTACCACAGGTTATAGCAATCAGCCCCAGCATTTT. Translated: CASTTGYSNQPQHF.

This clonotype was recorded many times. The V and J genes are TRBV2 and TRBJ2-7; 10 bases line up with TRBD2. Germline lookup yields CDR1 SNHLY and CDR2 FYNNEI. The length of the CDR3 is 15 residues. The J segment lost 2 bases and the V segment lost 5 bases, leaving 6 bases of the junction unmatched. As DNA, the CDR3 is TGTGCCAGCAGTACCCTTAGCGGGGGGACCTACGAGCAGTACTTC. Translating it yields CASSTLSGGTYEQYF.

Of note for this clonotype: A read error is possible here, since a much larger clone lies one base away. The genes are TRBV5-1 and TRBJ2-5, with 12 nucleotides matching TRBD2. The CDR3 sequence is 14 residues long. CDR1 SGHRS and CDR2 YFSETQ come from the germline V gene. CDR3 sequence: CASSQTSGRKTQYF. DNA for the CDR3: TGTGCCAGCAGCCAAACTAGCGGGAGGAAGACCCAGTACTTC.

The chain employs TRBV20-1 and TRBJ1-1; 8 nucleotides match TRBD1. The CDR3 consists of 11 residues. Germline V CDR1 and CDR2: DFQATT, SNEGSKA (reference sequence). CDR3 loop: CRTDRGGEAFF. The CDR3 DNA reads TGCAGGACAGACAGGGGCGGTGAAGCTTTCTTT.

This clonotype appeared a few times. The chain links TRBV13 to TRBJ2-5; 11 bases map to TRBD1. The CDR3 has 15 residues. Germline loops: CDR1 PRHDT, CDR2 FYEKMQ (reference sequence). J was trimmed by 6 bases and V by 5 bases; bases with no gene match: 8. CDR3 amino acids: CASSPERDRGKTQYF. The DNA for the CDR3 is TGTGCCAGCAGCCCCGAGAGGGACAGGGGGAAGACCCAGTACTTC.

The V and J genes are TRBV11-2 and TRBJ2-2; TRBD2 matches 11 bases. Germline trimming cut 7 bases from V and 7 bases from J; bases unmatched to any gene: 11. The CDR3 is 16 amino acids. The germline gives CDR1 SGHAT, CDR2 FQNNGV. CDR3 protein: CASTSRLAGFSGELFF. The CDR3 nucleotides are TGTGCCAGCACCTCAAGACTAGCGGGATTTAGCGGGGAGCTGTTTTTT.

This chain connects TRBV6-5 to TRBJ2-7, with 7 bases matching TRBD1. The V gene's germline CDR1 is MNHEY and CDR2 SVGAGI. The length of the CDR3 is 15 residues. V lost 4 bases and J lost 2; bases outside the gene matches: 8. The DNA of the CDR3 is TGTGCCAGCAGTTTAAGACAGGGCGCCGCCTACGAGCAGTACTTC. Translating gives CASSLRQGAAYEQYF.

The genes are TRBV6-6 and TRBJ2-2; TRBD2 agrees at 14 bases. The CDR3 contains 16 residues. Trimming cost V 4 bases and J 4 bases; bases outside gene matches: 2. From germline, CDR1 is MNHNY and CDR2 SVGAGI (reference sequence). The CDR3 spells CASSWTSGRSTGELFF. DNA of the CDR3: TGTGCCAGCAGTTGGACTAGCGGGAGGTCCACCGGGGAGCTGTTTTTT.

There are many counts of this clonotype. The chain recombines TRBV11-2 with TRBJ2-6; possibly TRBD2 for D (5 bases). CDR3 length: 16 amino acids. The V and J ends lost 5 bases and 3 bases respectively, with 14 bases between them. Germline values: CDR1 SGHAT, CDR2 FQNNGV. CDR3 DNA: TGTGCCAGCAGCCGAAGAAGGGAGCGTGGGGCCAACGTCCTGACTTTC. It translates to CASSRRRERGANVLTF.

This clonotype was observed a few times. The chain joins TRBV7-6 to TRBJ1-5; D unclear. This CDR3 has 14 residues. V gave up 1 base and J gave up 2 bases, with 6 bases separating them. Germline-derived CDR1 and CDR2 are SGHVS and FNYEAQ. This CDR3 reads CASSLGVGNQPQHF. The CDR3 nucleotides are TGTGCCAGCAGCTTAGGTGTCGGCAATCAGCCCCAGCATTTT.

Regarding this clonotype: Here the CDR3 omits its conserved ending phenylalanine or tryptophan, so a read error is the likely source. The DNA is left out, because the CDR3 cannot be placed on it with certainty; the CDR3 is given as TCRdb lists it. V gene TRBV6-4 combines with J gene TRBJ2-2; the DNA was not used to check the table's D call, TRBD1. The CDR3 has 16 amino acids, counting both end residues. CDR1 and CDR2 from the germline V gene are MRHNA and SNTAGT. The CDR3 spells CASSPGTGGTPGSCFC.

Points on this clonotype: Germline is not matched at one junction end, which may reflect a read error. The rearrangement uses TRBV12-3 or TRBV12-4 and TRBJ2-2; TRBD1 agrees at 11 bases. CDR3 length: 15 amino acids. CDR3 in DNA: TGTGCCAGCAGACCCGGGACAGGGGGTTCCGGGGAGCTGCTTTTT. This codes for CASRPGTGGSGELLF.

J is TRBJ1-5 and V is TRBV15; unclear D gene. The CDR3 runs to 17 residues. V was cut by 8 bases and J by 2 bases, with 22 bases left in between. Per germline, CDR1 LNHNV and CDR2 YYDKDF (reference sequence). The CDR3 sequence is CATREGWGYAGNQPQHF. CDR3 DNA sequence: TGTGCCACCCGGGAAGGGTGGGGATATGCAGGCAATCAGCCCCAGCATTTT. Complete variable domain (other parts from reference TRBV15 and TRBJ1-5): DAMVIQNPRYQVTQFGKPVTLSCSQTLNHNVMYWYQQKSSQAPKLLFHYYDKDFNNEADTPDNFQSRRPNTSFCFLDIRSPGLGDTAMYLCATREGWGYAGNQPQHFGDGTRLSIL.

This clonotype occurred many times. The chain uses TRBV19 and TRBJ1-5; TRBD1 aligns across 11 bases. The CDR3 has 17 residues. Germline CDR1 is LNHDA and CDR2 is SQIVND (reference sequence). V was pared by 5 bases and J by 0 bases, with 6 bases of the junction left unmatched. CDR3 loop: CASSRDRGYLSNQPQHF. CDR3 nucleotides: TGTGCCAGTAGTCGGGACAGGGGGTATCTTAGCAATCAGCCCCAGCATTTT.

The rearrangement joins TRBV10-3 to TRBJ2-3; D gene uncertain. The CDR3 has 14 amino acids. The ends were cut back, 4 bases at V and 2 bases at J, with 10 bases in the middle. CDR1 and CDR2 from the germline V gene are ENHRY and SYGVKD. In DNA form, the CDR3 reads TGTGCCATCAGTGCCGGACCAGACACAGATACGCAGTATTTT. Its translation: CAISAGPDTDTQYF.

The chain uses TRBV7-4 and TRBJ1-2, with D perhaps matching TRBD1 (5 bases). The CDR3 totals 16 residues. Germline V gene sequence: CDR1 SGHVT, CDR2 SQSDAQ. The V end was cut by 2 bases, the J end by 0 bases, with 13 bases between. Here the CDR3 reads CASSLSGAPANYGYTF. The CDR3 DNA is TGTGCCAGCAGCTTAAGCGGGGCGCCCGCTAACTATGGCTACACCTTC.

This clonotype has just a few counts. The chain employs TRBV25-1 and TRBJ2-7; possibly TRBD1 for D (6 bases). Germline CDR1 and CDR2: MGHDK and SYGVNS. V was clipped by 4 bases and J by 6 bases, with 13 bases between them. This CDR3 has 13 amino acids. Written as DNA, the CDR3 is TGTGCCAGCAGTGGATCAACAGGGACCGAGCAGTACTTC. Translation: CASSGSTGTEQYF.